The 18 T cell receptor beta chains listed next were all sequenced from one sample in a study of cytomegalovirus exposure and HLA in healthy donors. Libraries were prepared by immunoSEQ multiplex PCR; TCRdb keeps only in-frame clonotypes and omits some of them. The sample comprises 90,000 to 150,000 clones, approximately 88% of which are singletons, and about 6% rests with the top ten. Sequences were obtained from PBMCs. The source of these receptors is a woman between 18 and 29 years old in good health and CMV-seropositive.

This chain joins TRBV4-2 and TRBJ2-6; 7 bases line up with TRBD1. The CDR3 length is 15 residues. Germline CDR1 LGHNA, CDR2 YNFKEQ. V lost 4 bases and J lost 2; bases outside the gene matches: 2. CDR3 coding DNA: TGTGCCAGCAGCCTAGGGACAGCTGGGGCCAACGTCCTGACTTTC. Translation: CASSLGTAGANVLTF.

This chain joins TRBV13 and TRBJ2-5; 7 nucleotides match TRBD1. In germline, CDR1 is PRHDT, CDR2 FYEKMQ (reference sequence). The CDR3 spans 15 residues. J lost 2 bases, V lost 5 bases, and 8 bases had no gene match. The CDR3 DNA is TGTGCCAGCAGCCCCGACAGGGCCGGACAAGAGACCCAGTACTTC. Translation: CASSPDRAGQETQYF.

The gene calls are TRBV30 and TRBJ2-5; D perhaps matches TRBD1 (5 bases). Per the germline V gene, CDR1 is GTSNPN and CDR2 is SVGIG (reference sequence). Trimming stripped 0 bases from V and 1 base from J, with 15 bases between. This CDR3 comprises 16 residues. The CDR3 sequence: CAWSVSRTSLQETQYF. The CDR3 DNA reads as TGTGCCTGGAGTGTATCCAGGACATCCCTCCAAGAGACCCAGTACTTC.

The gene calls are TRBV19 and TRBJ2-3; tentative D call: TRBD1 (7 bases). Trimming shortened V by 3 bases and J by 6 bases, and 10 bases separated the two germline ends. The germline V gene has CDR1 LNHDA and CDR2 SQIVND (reference sequence). The CDR3 loop spans 13 amino acids. CDR3 bases: TGTGCCAGTAGTATGGCAGGGGGGGATACGCAGTATTTT. Protein product: CASSMAGGDTQYF.

The gene calls are TRBV6-1 and TRBJ2-6, with D perhaps matching TRBD1 (5 bases). The V gene lost 5 bases and the J gene lost 5 bases, with 13 bases spanning the gap. The germline CDR1 and CDR2 sequences are MNHNS and SASEGT. CDR3 length: 15 residues. CDR3 region: CASSPQARWANVLTF. Written as DNA, the CDR3 is TGTGCCAGCAGTCCACAGGCACGGTGGGCCAACGTCCTGACTTTC.

V gene TRBV6-5 combines with J gene TRBJ1-2; D call uncertain. Trimming stripped 7 bases from V and 7 bases from J, with 19 bases between. This CDR3 has 14 residues. Germline assignment: CDR1 MNHEY and CDR2 SVGAGI. The DNA of the CDR3 is TGTGCCAGCATCTCCCCGAGTGAGGTTACTGGCTACACCTTC. It specifies CASISPSEVTGYTF.

The V gene is TRBV11-2, the J gene TRBJ2-1; possibly TRBD2 for D (5 bases). Between the trimmed V and J ends, which lost 6 bases and 4 bases, there was a span of 13 bases. This CDR3 contains 14 residues. The germline gives CDR1 SGHAT, CDR2 FQNNGV. The DNA of the CDR3 is TGTGCCAGCAGTTTTGGAACGGGATACAATGAGCAGTTCTTC. Amino acids: CASSFGTGYNEQFF.

The rearrangement links TRBV14 to TRBJ1-4; the D gene is possibly TRBD1 (6 bases). The CDR3 spans 16 residues. Trimming cost V 4 bases and J 7 bases, with 19 bases left between them. Germline assignment: CDR1 SGHDN and CDR2 FVKESK. CDR3 protein: CASSPTNQGIGEKLFF. CDR3 sequence (DNA): TGTGCCAGCAGCCCGACGAACCAGGGGATCGGTGAAAAACTGTTTTTT.

This chain connects TRBV6-5 to TRBJ1-1; the D is unclear. The germline V and J ends were trimmed by 10 bases and 4 bases, with 10 bases remaining between them. Germline values: CDR1 MNHEY, CDR2 SVGAGI. The CDR3 totals 11 residues. The CDR3 sequence is CATRGGTEAFF. The CDR3 DNA reads TGTGCCACCCGAGGTGGCACTGAAGCTTTCTTT.

The gene calls are TRBV2 and TRBJ2-3; TRBD2 is a possible D gene (6 bases). CDR1 and CDR2 (germline): SNHLY, FYNNEI. Deletions cut 6 bases from V and 2 bases from J, with 9 bases between. The CDR3 spans 13 residues. The CDR3 region has the DNA TGTGCCAGCAGAGTGGGACTCACAGATACGCAGTATTTT. This translates into CASRVGLTDTQYF.

This chain uses TRBV5-6 with TRBJ2-7, with 8 bases identical to TRBD1. V shed 7 bases and J 3 bases; nucleotides not matched to a gene: 6. Germline V lookup: CDR1 SGHDT, CDR2 YYEEEE. This CDR3 has 13 residues. In DNA form, the CDR3 reads TGTGCCAGCTCCCCGGACAGGGACTACGAGCAGTACTTC. It yields the protein CASSPDRDYEQYF.

The J gene is TRBJ1-2, the V gene TRBV5-6; tentative D call: TRBD1 (5 bases). V shed 0 bases and J shed 5 bases, with 8 bases lying between them. Germline lookup yields CDR1 SGHDT and CDR2 YYEEEE. CDR3 length: 13 residues. The CDR3 reads CASSLDRSYGYTF. Written as DNA, the CDR3 is TGTGCCAGCAGCTTGGACAGGTCGTATGGCTACACCTTC.

This clone is a singleton in its sample. The chain recombines TRBV29-1 with TRBJ2-5, with TRBD1 matching over 9 bases. CDR3 length: 14 amino acids. Germline V lookup: CDR1 SQVTM, CDR2 ANQGSEA. V shed 5 bases, J shed 3 bases, and the junction held 7 bases outside the gene matches. The CDR3 coding sequence is TGCAGCGTTTCTATAAGGACAGGGGAAGAGACCCAGTACTTC. It codes for CSVSIRTGEETQYF.

The chain carries TRBV11-1 and TRBJ2-5; 7 bases are shared with TRBD2. CDR1 and CDR2 (germline): SGHAT, FQDESV (reference sequence). The CDR3 has 14 residues. V was clipped by 7 bases and J by 5 bases; unmatched bases: 10. CDR3 amino acids: CASTPPGEGETQYF. CDR3 bases: TGTGCCAGCACCCCCCCCGGGGAGGGGGAGACCCAGTACTTC.

This chain uses TRBV18 with TRBJ1-5; D might be TRBD1 (5 bases). V lost 2 bases, J lost 5 bases, and 10 bases lay in between. Germline CDR1 and CDR2: KGHSH and LQKENI. This CDR3 contains 14 residues. CDR3 nucleotide sequence: TGTGCCAGCTCACCATGGCAGGGTCATCAGCCCCAGCATTTT. This encodes CASSPWQGHQPQHF.

The J gene is TRBJ2-6, the V gene TRBV5-6; no firm D call. CDR3 length equals 17 residues. The germline V gene has CDR1 SGHDT and CDR2 YYEEEE. V lost 0 bases, J lost 0 bases, and 10 bases lay in between. The CDR3 protein is CASSLGLGNSGANVLTF. The DNA of the CDR3 is TGTGCCAGCAGCTTGGGATTGGGCAACTCTGGGGCCAACGTCCTGACTTTC.

The chain combines TRBV30 with TRBJ2-3; 10 bases align to TRBD2. Trimming at V came to 0 bases and at J to 6 bases, leaving 9 bases not matched to a gene. The CDR3 is 16 amino acids. The V gene's germline CDR1 is GTSNPN and CDR2 SVGIG (reference sequence). The CDR3 sequence is CAWSVLLAGARDTQYF. Here the CDR3 DNA reads TGTGCCTGGAGTGTACTCCTAGCGGGGGCCCGCGATACGCAGTATTTT. The variable domain in full, with the rest retrieved from reference TRBV30 and TRBJ2-3, is SQTIHQWPATLVQPVGSPLSLECTVEGTSNPNLYWYRQAAGRGLQLLFYSVGIGQISSEVPQNLSASRPQDRQFILSSKKLLLSDSGFYLCAWSVLLAGARDTQYFGPGTRLTVL.

The gene calls are TRBV30 and TRBJ1-5; TRBD1 matches at 7 bases. Germline CDR1 reads GTSNPN; CDR2 reads SVGIG (reference sequence). The CDR3 contains 14 residues. J lost 4 bases, V lost 1 base, and 4 bases had no gene match. CDR3 region: CAWSGGQRNQPQHF. CDR3 sequence (DNA): TGTGCCTGGAGTGGGGGACAGAGAAATCAGCCCCAGCATTTT.